The 17 T cell receptor beta chains below come from one sample, sequenced in a study of T cells in Graves' hyperthyroidism and ophthalmopathy. RNA transcripts provided the source from which TCR beta CDR3 regions were amplified. HTBI primers were the set used in a first-round RT-PCR of the TCR CDR3. TCRdb itself ran the multiplex PCR reads through MiXCR, one entry per CDR3 protein. This sample has fewer than 650,000 distinct CDR3 sequences, with 11% to 15% found just once. Sequencing was carried out using blood. These receptors all come from a woman between 40 and 50 years old with Graves' hyperthyroidism.

The table lists this clonotype with many counts. J is TRBJ2-3 and V is TRBV11-2; D uncertain. The CDR3 runs to 13 residues. The V end lost 5 bases, the J end lost 6 bases, and 12 bases lay between the germline ends. Germline V CDR1 and CDR2: SGHAT, FQNNGV. CDR3 loop: CASSLIIPDTQYF. As DNA, the CDR3 is TGTGCCAGCAGCCTCATAATTCCGGATACGCAGTATTTT.

This clonotype was seen repeatedly, ten times or more. The rearrangement joins TRBV28 to TRBJ2-1, with D unclear. CDR3 length: 11 amino acids. The V end was cut by 2 bases, the J end by 9 bases, with 5 bases between. The germline gives CDR1 MDHEN, CDR2 SYDVKM. CDR3 residues: CASSLVSEQFF. In nucleotides, the CDR3 is TGTGCCAGCAGTTTAGTTTCTGAGCAGTTCTTC. Full variable domain (rest looked up from reference TRBV28 and TRBJ2-1): DVKVTQSSRYLVKRTGEKVFLECVQDMDHENMFWYRQDPGLGLRLIYFSYDVKMKEKGDIPEGYSVSREKKERFSLILESASTNQTSMYLCASSLVSEQFFGPGTRLTVL.

This clonotype has a count of ten or more. This chain links TRBV20-1 with TRBJ2-7; TRBD1 matches 8 bases. CDR1 DFQATT and CDR2 SNEGSKA come from the germline V gene (reference sequence). The CDR3 contains 15 residues. V lost 5 bases and J lost 2; bases outside the gene matches: 11. The CDR3 DNA reads as TGCAGTGCTCGCCAAACTGGGACAGGAGCCTACGAGCAGTACTTC. Translated, it gives CSARQTGTGAYEQYF.

This clonotype was recorded many times. CDR3 loop: CASSQAGGWTGELFF. The DNA for the CDR3 is TGTGCCAGCAGCCAGGCCGGTGGCTGGACCGGGGAGCTGTTTTTT. The J gene is TRBJ2-2, the V gene TRBV3-1; D unclear. V lost 3 bases, J lost 5 bases, and 13 bases lay in between. Germline-derived CDR1 and CDR2 are LGHDT and YNNKEL (reference sequence). There are 15 residues in the CDR3.

This clonotype was found many times. The rearrangement uses TRBV6-1 and TRBJ1-5; D unclear. The CDR3 has 15 residues. V gave up 2 bases and J gave up 3 bases, with 11 bases separating them. From germline, CDR1 is MNHNS and CDR2 SASEGT. The CDR3 reads CASSETRTDNQPQHF. In DNA, the CDR3 is TGTGCCAGCAGTGAAACAAGAACAGACAATCAGCCCCAGCATTTT.

This clonotype was found many times. J is TRBJ2-1 and V is TRBV7-9; D is unclear. This CDR3 comprises 14 residues. The V end lost 1 base, the J end lost 4 bases, and 8 bases lay between the germline ends. Germline CDR1 and CDR2: SEHNR and FQNEAQ (reference sequence). The CDR3 sequence is CASSLEAAYNEQFF. In DNA, the CDR3 is TGTGCCAGCAGCTTAGAGGCAGCTTACAATGAGCAGTTCTTC. The full variable domain, in which reference TRBV7-9 and TRBJ2-1 provide the parts outside the CDR3, is DTGVSQNPRHKITKRGQNVTFRCDPISEHNRLYWYRQTLGQGPEFLTYFQNEAQLEKSRLLSDRFSAERPKGSFSTLEIQRTEQGDSAMYLCASSLEAAYNEQFFGPGTRLTVL.

V and J are TRBV5-1 and TRBJ2-1; possibly TRBD2 for D (6 bases). With 3 bases removed from V and 7 bases from J, the gap between germline ends came to 17 bases. Germline V gene sequence: CDR1 SGHRS, CDR2 YFSETQ. The CDR3 spans 15 residues. The CDR3 nucleotides read TGCGCCAGCAGCTCCGGCGGGGCGTCTGGAAATGAGCAGTTCTTC. This translates into CASSSGGASGNEQFF.

This clonotype has ten or more counts. The chain carries TRBV18 and TRBJ2-7; 7 bases match TRBD1. Germline V gene data show CDR1 as KGHSH and CDR2 as LQKENI. V was clipped by 2 bases and J by 0 bases; unmatched bases: 4. The CDR3 totals 15 residues. The CDR3 nucleotides read TGTGCCAGCTCACCAGGGACAGTGAGCTCCTACGAGCAGTACTTC. Protein: CASSPGTVSSYEQYF. Combining the CDR3 with reference TRBV18 and TRBJ2-7 gives the whole variable domain NAGVMQNPRHLVRRRGQEARLRCSPMKGHSHVYWYRQLPEEGLKFMVYLQKENIIDESGMPKERFSAEFPKEGPSILRIQQVVRGDSAAYFCASSPGTVSSYEQYFGPGTRLTVT.

This clonotype has at least ten counts. The chain links TRBV27 to TRBJ2-1; D is tentatively TRBD1 or TRBD2 (5 bases each). Between the trimmed V and J ends, which lost 4 bases and 5 bases, there was a span of 18 bases. This CDR3 contains 16 residues. Germline V gene data show CDR1 as MNHEY and CDR2 as SMNVEV (reference sequence). The CDR3, as DNA: TGTGCCAGCAGTTCCACCGGGGACGGATGGGACAATGAGCAGTTCTTC. Protein product: CASSSTGDGWDNEQFF.

This clonotype appeared many times. V gene TRBV20-1 combines with J gene TRBJ2-7, with 9 bases that match TRBD2. In germline, CDR1 is DFQATT, CDR2 SNEGSKA (reference sequence). CDR3 length equals 13 residues. Trimming cost V 6 bases and J 3 bases; bases outside gene matches: 6. The DNA of the CDR3 is TGCAGTGCGCCGACTAGCGGAGACTACGAGCAGTACTTC. Protein product: CSAPTSGDYEQYF.

This clonotype has at least ten counts. The V gene is TRBV12-3 or TRBV12-4, the J gene TRBJ1-4, with 7 bases that match TRBD1. CDR3 length: 14 amino acids. J lost 7 bases, V lost 5 bases, and 7 bases had no gene match. The CDR3 sequence is CASSLPQGSEKLFF. The CDR3 DNA follows: TGTGCCAGCAGTCTACCACAGGGGAGTGAAAAACTGTTTTTT.

This clonotype was observed at least ten times. The rearrangement joins TRBV6-1 to TRBJ2-3; 11 bases agree with TRBD1. The V segment lost 7 bases and the J segment 4 bases; nucleotides outside the gene matches: 4. The CDR3 sequence is 14 residues long. Per germline, CDR1 MNHNS and CDR2 SASEGT. The DNA for the CDR3 is TGTGCCAGCACCAGGACAGGGGGCCCAGATACGCAGTATTTT. Protein product: CASTRTGGPDTQYF.

A single count supports this clonotype. The chain links TRBV19 to TRBJ1-5; 9 positions agree with TRBD1. Germline CDR1 LNHDA, CDR2 SQIVND (reference sequence). This CDR3 spans 12 amino acids. Unmatched junction bases numbered 3, after V lost 10 bases and J lost 5 bases. CDR3 nucleotides: TGTGCCACCCGACAGGGGGATCAGCCCCAGCATTTT. It specifies CATRQGDQPQHF.

This clonotype was detected a few times. The chain joins TRBV11-2 to TRBJ1-4; no reliable D call. In germline, CDR1 is SGHAT, CDR2 FQNNGV. The CDR3 has 16 residues. The V end lost 1 base, the J end lost 1 base, and 10 bases lay between the germline ends. CDR3 residues: CASSLGRIETNEKLFF. The CDR3 nucleotides read TGTGCCAGCAGCTTAGGTCGGATAGAAACTAATGAAAAACTGTTTTTT. Together with reference TRBV11-2 and TRBJ1-4, the CDR3 gives the full variable domain: EAGVAQSPRYKIIEKRQSVAFWCNPISGHATLYWYQQILGQGPKLLIQFQNNGVVDDSQLPKDRFSAERLKGVDSTLKIQPAKLEDSAVYLCASSLGRIETNEKLFFGSGTQLSVL.

This clonotype was seen ten or more times. V is TRBV5-1 and J is TRBJ1-4, with D perhaps matching TRBD1 (5 bases). Trimming removed 4 bases at V and 5 bases at J, with 15 bases between. CDR3 length: 15 amino acids. Germline V CDR1 and CDR2: SGHRS, YFSETQ. The CDR3, as DNA: TGCGCCAGCAGCGTGTCCCGGGACGGAAATGAAAAACTGTTTTTT. This gives the protein CASSVSRDGNEKLFF.

This clonotype has only a few counts. The chain employs TRBV2 and TRBJ1-4, with D tentatively TRBD1 (6 bases). Trimming left V 0 bases short and J 12 bases short, with 14 bases between. Germline V lookup: CDR1 SNHLY, CDR2 FYNNEI. The CDR3 is made up of 14 amino acids. The CDR3 DNA sequence: TGTGCCAGCAGTGAAGCGACCGACAGGATAGAACTGTTTTTT. Translating gives CASSEATDRIELFF.

This clonotype appeared many times. V and J are TRBV12-3 or TRBV12-4 and TRBJ1-2; 9 bases match TRBD1. V shed 7 bases and J 1 base; nucleotides not matched to a gene: 4. The CDR3 length is 14 residues. The CDR3 here is CASKETGGNYGYTF. The CDR3 DNA reads TGTGCCAGCAAAGAGACAGGGGGTAACTATGGCTACACCTTC.